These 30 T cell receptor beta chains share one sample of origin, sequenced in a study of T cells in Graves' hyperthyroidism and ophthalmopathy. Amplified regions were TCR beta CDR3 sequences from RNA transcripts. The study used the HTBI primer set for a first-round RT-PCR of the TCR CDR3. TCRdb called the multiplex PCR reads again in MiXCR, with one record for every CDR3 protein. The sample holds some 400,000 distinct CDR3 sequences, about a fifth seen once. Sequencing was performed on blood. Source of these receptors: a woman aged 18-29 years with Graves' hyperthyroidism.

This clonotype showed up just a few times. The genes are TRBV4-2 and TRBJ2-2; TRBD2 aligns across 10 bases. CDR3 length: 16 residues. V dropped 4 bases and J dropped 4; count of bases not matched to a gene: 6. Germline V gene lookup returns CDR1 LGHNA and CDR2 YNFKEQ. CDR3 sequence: CASSPGTSAFTGELFF. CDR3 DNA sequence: TGTGCCAGCAGCCCCGGGACTAGCGCCTTCACCGGGGAGCTGTTTTTT.

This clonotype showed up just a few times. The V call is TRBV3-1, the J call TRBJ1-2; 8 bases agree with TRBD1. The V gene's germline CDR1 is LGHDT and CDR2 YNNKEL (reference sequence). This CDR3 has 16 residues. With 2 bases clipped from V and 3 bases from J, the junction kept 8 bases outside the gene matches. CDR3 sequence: CASSQKGGTGHYGYTF. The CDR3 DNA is TGTGCCAGCAGCCAAAAGGGGGGGACAGGACACTATGGCTACACCTTC.

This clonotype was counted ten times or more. For the CDR3, the DNA is TGTGCCAGCAGCTTAGTACCCGAGGGCCGTGGGGGCTACACCTTC. Protein: CASSLVPEGRGGYTF. The chain recombines TRBV7-2 with TRBJ1-2; D is uncertain. V lost 1 base and J 8 bases, leaving 17 bases between the germline ends. This CDR3 comprises 15 residues. Germline V gives CDR1 SGHTA, CDR2 FQGNSA.

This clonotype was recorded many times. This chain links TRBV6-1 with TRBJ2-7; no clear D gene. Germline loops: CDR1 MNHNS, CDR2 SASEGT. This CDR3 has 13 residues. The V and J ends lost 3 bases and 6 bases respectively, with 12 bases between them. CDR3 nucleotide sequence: TGTGCCAGCAGTGAGGCAGGTCGTACCGAGCAGTACTTC. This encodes CASSEAGRTEQYF.

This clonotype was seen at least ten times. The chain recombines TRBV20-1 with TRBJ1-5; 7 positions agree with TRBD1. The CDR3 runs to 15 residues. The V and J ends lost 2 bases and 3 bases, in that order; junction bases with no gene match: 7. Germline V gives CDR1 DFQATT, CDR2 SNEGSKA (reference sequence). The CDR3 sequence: CSARFPGQDNQPQHF. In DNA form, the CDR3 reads TGCAGTGCTAGATTCCCCGGACAGGACAATCAGCCCCAGCATTTT.

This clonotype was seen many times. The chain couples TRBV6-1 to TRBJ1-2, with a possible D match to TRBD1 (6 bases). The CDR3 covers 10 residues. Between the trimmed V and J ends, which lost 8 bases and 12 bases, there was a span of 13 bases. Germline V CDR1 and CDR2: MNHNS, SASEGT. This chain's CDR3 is CASGWTVHTF. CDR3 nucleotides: TGTGCCAGCGGTTGGACAGTCCACACCTTC.

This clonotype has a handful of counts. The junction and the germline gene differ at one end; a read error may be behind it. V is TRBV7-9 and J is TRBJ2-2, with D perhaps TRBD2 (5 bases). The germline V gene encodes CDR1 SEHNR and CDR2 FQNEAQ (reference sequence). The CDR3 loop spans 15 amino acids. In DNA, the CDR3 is TGTGCCAGCAGCTTAGGACACCTAAACACCGGGGAGCTGTTGTTT. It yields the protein CASSLGHLNTGELLF.

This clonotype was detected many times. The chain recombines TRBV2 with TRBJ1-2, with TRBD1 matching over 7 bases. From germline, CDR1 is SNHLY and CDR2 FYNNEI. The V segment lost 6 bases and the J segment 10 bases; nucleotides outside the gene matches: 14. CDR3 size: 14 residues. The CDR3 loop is CASSFLTGRPDYTF. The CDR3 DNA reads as TGTGCCAGCAGCTTCCTGACAGGGAGACCCGACTACACCTTC.

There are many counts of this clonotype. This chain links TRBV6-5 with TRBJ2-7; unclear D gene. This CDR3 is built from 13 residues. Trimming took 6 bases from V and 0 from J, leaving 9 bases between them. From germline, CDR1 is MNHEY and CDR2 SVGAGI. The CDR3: CASRYASSYEQYF. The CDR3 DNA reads TGTGCCAGCAGGTACGCGAGCTCCTACGAGCAGTACTTC.

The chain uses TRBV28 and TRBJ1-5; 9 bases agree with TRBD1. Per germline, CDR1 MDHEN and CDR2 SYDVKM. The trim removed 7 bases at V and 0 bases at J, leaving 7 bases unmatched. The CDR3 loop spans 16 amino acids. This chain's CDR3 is CASNPGTGFSNQPQHF. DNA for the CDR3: TGTGCCAGCAATCCCGGGACAGGGTTTAGCAATCAGCCCCAGCATTTT.

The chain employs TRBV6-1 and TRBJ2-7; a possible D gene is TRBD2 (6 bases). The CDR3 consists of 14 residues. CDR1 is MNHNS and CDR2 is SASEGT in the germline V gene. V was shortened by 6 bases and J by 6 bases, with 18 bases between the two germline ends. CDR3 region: CASRNPVEGFEQYF. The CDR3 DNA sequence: TGTGCCAGCAGAAACCCCGTGGAGGGTTTCGAGCAGTACTTC.

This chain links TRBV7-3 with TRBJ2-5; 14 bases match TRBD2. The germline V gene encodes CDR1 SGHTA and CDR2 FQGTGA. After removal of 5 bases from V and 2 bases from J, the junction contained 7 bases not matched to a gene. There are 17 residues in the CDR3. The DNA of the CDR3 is TGTGCCAGCAGCAAAGGGACTAGCGGGAGTGGGCAAGAGACCCAGTACTTC. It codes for CASSKGTSGSGQETQYF. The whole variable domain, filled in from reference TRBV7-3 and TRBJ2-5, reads GAGVSQTPSNKVTEKGKYVELRCDPISGHTALYWYRQSLGQGPEFLIYFQGTGAADDSGLPNDRFFAVRPEGSVSTLKIQRTERGDSAVYLCASSKGTSGSGQETQYFGPGTRLLVL.

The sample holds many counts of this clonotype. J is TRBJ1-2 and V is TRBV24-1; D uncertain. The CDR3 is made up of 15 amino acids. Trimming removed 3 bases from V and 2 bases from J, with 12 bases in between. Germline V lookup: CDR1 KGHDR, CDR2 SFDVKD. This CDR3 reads CATSDSQIRNYGYTF. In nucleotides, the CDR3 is TGTGCCACCAGTGATAGCCAGATTCGCAACTATGGCTACACCTTC.

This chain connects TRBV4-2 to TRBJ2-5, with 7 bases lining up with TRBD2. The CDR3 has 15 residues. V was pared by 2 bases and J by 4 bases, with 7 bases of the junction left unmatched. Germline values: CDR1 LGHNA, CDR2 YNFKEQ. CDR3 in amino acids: CASSQPTSDAETQYF. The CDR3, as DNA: TGTGCCAGCAGCCAACCTACTAGCGACGCAGAGACCCAGTACTTC.

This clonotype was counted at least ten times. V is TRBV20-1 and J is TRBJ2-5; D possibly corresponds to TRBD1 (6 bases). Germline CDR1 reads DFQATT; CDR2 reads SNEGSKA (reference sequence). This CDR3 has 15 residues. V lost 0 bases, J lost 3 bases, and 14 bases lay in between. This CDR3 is CSARDVRGLEETQYF. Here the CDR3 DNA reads TGCAGTGCTAGAGATGTCAGGGGTTTGGAAGAGACCCAGTACTTC.

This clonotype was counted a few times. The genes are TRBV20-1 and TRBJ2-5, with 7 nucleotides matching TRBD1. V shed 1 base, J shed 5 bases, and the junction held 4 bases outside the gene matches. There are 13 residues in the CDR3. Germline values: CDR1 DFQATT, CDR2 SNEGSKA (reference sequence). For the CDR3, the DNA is TGCAGTGCTAGAGGACAGGGCGGCGAGACCCAGTACTTC. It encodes CSARGQGGETQYF.

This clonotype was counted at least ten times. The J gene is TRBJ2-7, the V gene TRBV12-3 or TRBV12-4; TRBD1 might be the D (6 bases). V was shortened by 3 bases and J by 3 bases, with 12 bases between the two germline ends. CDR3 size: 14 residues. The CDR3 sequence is CASSFFGQSYEQYF. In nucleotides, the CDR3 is TGTGCCAGCAGTTTTTTTGGACAGAGCTACGAGCAGTACTTC.

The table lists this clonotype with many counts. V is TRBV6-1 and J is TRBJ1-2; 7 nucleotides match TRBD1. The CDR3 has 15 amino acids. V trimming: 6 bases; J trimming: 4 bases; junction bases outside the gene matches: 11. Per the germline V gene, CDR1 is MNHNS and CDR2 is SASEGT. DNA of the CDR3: TGTGCCAGCAGCCTTGGGCAGGGGGTTTCCTATGGCTACACCTTC. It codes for CASSLGQGVSYGYTF.

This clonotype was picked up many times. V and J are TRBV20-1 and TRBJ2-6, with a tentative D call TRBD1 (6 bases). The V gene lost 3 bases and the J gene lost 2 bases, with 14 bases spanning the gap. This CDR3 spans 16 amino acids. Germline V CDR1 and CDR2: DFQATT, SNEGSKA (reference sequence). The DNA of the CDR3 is TGCAGTGCTAGGACCCCTGGGGGCCCTGGGGCCAACGTCCTGACTTTC. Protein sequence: CSARTPGGPGANVLTF.

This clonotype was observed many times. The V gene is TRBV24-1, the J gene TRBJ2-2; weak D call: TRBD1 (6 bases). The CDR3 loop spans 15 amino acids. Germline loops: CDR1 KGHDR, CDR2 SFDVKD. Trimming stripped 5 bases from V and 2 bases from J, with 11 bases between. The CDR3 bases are TGTGCCACCAGTGGGTGGACAGCTAACACCGGGGAGCTGTTTTTT. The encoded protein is CATSGWTANTGELFF.

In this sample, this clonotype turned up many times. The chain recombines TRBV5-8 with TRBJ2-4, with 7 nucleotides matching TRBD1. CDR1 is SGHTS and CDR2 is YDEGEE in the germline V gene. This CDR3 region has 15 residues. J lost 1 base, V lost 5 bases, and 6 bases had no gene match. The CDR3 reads CASRTTGMAKNIQYF. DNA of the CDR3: TGTGCCAGCAGAACGACAGGGATGGCCAAAAACATTCAGTACTTC.

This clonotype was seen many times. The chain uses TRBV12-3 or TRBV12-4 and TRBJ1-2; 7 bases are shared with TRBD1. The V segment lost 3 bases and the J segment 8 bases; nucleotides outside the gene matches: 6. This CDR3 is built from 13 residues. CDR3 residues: CASSFWQGEGYTF. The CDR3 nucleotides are TGTGCCAGCAGTTTCTGGCAGGGGGAAGGCTACACCTTC.

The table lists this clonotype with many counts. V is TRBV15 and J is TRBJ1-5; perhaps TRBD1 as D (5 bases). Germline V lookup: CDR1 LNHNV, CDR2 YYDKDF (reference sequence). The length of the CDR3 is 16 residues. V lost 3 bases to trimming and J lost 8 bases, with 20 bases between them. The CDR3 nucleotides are TGTGCCACCAGCAGTCGACGGGCGGGACCGGGGGAGCCCCAGCATTTT. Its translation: CATSSRRAGPGEPQHF.

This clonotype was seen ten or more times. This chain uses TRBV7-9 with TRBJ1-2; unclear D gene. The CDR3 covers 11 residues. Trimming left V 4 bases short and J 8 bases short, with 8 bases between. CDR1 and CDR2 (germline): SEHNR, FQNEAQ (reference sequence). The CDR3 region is CASSSPGGYTF. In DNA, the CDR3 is TGTGCCAGCAGCTCCCCTGGGGGCTACACCTTC.

The CDR3 bases are TGTGCCAGCAGCTCCACAGGGAGGGGCGGGGAGCTGTTTTTT. Encoded protein: CASSSTGRGGELFF. The chain links TRBV11-2 to TRBJ2-2, with D possibly being TRBD2 (7 bases). The germline V gene has CDR1 SGHAT and CDR2 FQNNGV. The ends were cut back, 4 bases at V and 7 bases at J, with 13 bases in the middle. This CDR3 spans 14 amino acids.

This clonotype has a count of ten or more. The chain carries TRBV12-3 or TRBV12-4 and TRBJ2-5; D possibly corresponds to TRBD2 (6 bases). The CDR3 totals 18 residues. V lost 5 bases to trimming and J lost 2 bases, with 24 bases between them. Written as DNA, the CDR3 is TGTGCCAGCAGTGGGCCCCGTTGGGCCTCCGGGACTCAAGAGACCCAGTACTTC. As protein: CASSGPRWASGTQETQYF.

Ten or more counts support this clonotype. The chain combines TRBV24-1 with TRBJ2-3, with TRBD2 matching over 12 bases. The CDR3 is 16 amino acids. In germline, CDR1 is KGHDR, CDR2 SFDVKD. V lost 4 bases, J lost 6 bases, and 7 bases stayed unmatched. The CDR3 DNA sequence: TGTGCCACCAGTGACCCTGGACTAGCGGGGACCGATACGCAGTATTTT. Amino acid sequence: CATSDPGLAGTDTQYF.

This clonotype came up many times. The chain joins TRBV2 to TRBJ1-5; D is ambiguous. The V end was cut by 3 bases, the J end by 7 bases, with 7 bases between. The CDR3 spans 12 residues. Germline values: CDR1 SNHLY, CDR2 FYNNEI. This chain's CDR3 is CASSDNEQPQHF. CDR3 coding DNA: TGTGCCAGCAGTGATAACGAGCAGCCCCAGCATTTT.

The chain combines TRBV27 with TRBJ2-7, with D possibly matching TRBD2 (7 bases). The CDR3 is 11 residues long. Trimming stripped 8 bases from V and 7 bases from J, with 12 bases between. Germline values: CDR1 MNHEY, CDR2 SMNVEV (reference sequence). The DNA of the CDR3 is TGTGCCAGCGGGGGGGGCGGAGAGCAGTACTTC. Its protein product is CASGGGGEQYF.

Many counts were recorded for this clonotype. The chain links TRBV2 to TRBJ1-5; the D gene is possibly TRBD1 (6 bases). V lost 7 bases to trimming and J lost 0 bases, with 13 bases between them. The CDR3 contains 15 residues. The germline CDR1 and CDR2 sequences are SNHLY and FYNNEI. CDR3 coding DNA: TGTGCCAGCAAAAGGACAGTTTATAGCAATCAGCCCCAGCATTTT. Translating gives CASKRTVYSNQPQHF.